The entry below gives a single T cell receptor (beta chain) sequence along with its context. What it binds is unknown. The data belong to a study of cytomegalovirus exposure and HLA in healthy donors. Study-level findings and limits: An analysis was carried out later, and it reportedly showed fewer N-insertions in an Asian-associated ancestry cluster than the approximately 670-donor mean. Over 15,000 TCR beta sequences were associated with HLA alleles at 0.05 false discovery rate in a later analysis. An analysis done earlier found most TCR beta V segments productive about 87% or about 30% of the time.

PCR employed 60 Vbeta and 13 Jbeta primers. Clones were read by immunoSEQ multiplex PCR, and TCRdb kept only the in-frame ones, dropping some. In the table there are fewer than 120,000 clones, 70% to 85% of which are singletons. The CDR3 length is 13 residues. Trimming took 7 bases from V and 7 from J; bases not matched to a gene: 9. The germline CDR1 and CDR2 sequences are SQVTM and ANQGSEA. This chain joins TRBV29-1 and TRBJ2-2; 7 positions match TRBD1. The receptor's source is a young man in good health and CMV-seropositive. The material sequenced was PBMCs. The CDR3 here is CSARDRSGGELFF. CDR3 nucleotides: TGCAGCGCCCGGGACAGATCGGGCGGGGAGCTGTTTTTT.